This entry lists 26 T cell receptor beta chains sequenced from one sample in a study of cytomegalovirus exposure and HLA in healthy donors. 60 Vbeta and 13 Jbeta primers were used in PCR. The method was immunoSEQ multiplex PCR; TCRdb's version includes in-frame clones alone and lacks a portion of them. The data show roughly 170,000 clones, approximately 80% seen once. What was sequenced was PBMCs. All receptors derive from a woman in her forties or fifties in good health and CMV-seropositive.

J is TRBJ1-1 and V is TRBV6-5; 9 bases fit TRBD1. Germline CDR1 reads MNHEY; CDR2 reads SVGAGI. The CDR3 is 14 residues long. Trimming at V came to 6 bases and at J to 8 bases, leaving 10 bases not matched to a gene. The DNA for the CDR3 is TGTGCCAGCAGATACAACGGACAGGGGCGAGAAGCTTTCTTT. The encoded protein is CASRYNGQGREAFF.

This clone has only a few counts. The chain combines TRBV4-3 with TRBJ1-1; the D is unclear. The V end lost 0 bases, the J end lost 11 bases, and 22 bases lay between the germline ends. CDR1 and CDR2 (germline): LGHNA, YSLEER. This CDR3 is built from 16 residues. CDR3 amino acids: CASSQEVGGGRGRAFF. CDR3 bases: TGCGCCAGCAGCCAAGAAGTCGGAGGAGGCAGAGGAAGGGCTTTCTTT.

The rearrangement links TRBV29-1 to TRBJ2-7, with 10 nucleotides matching TRBD1. The germline gives CDR1 SQVTM, CDR2 ANQGSEA. V lost 6 bases to trimming and J lost 0 bases; unmatched junction nucleotides: 8. This CDR3 is built from 15 residues. CDR3 DNA: TGCAGCGTCGCCGGGACAGGGGCGAGCTCCTACGAGCAGTACTTC. It is translated as CSVAGTGASSYEQYF.

The J gene is TRBJ1-2, the V gene TRBV28; 9 nucleotides agree with TRBD1. Trimming cost V 2 bases and J 8 bases; bases outside gene matches: 9. Germline V gene lookup returns CDR1 MDHEN and CDR2 SYDVKM. This CDR3 comprises 15 residues. CDR3 nucleotide sequence: TGTGCCAGCAGTTTAATTAACAGGGGGCGGGGCGGCTACACCTTC. Residues: CASSLINRGRGGYTF.

This clone was counted only a few times. V usage is TRBV4-1 and J usage is TRBJ1-1; possibly TRBD1 for D (5 bases). Germline CDR1 is MGHRA and CDR2 is YSYEKL. The V gene lost 3 bases and the J gene lost 5 bases, with 13 bases spanning the gap. The length of the CDR3 is 14 residues. The CDR3 sequence is CASSQPRGQTEAFF. CDR3 nucleotide sequence: TGCGCCAGCAGCCAGCCCCGAGGACAAACTGAAGCTTTCTTT.

The V call is TRBV7-6, the J call TRBJ2-2; 11 bases are shared with TRBD1. This CDR3 spans 15 amino acids. Germline values: CDR1 SGHVS, CDR2 FNYEAQ. V dropped 5 bases and J dropped 4; count of bases not matched to a gene: 3. CDR3 residues: CASSPGTGGTGELFF. The CDR3 DNA follows: TGTGCCAGCAGCCCCGGGACAGGGGGCACCGGGGAGCTGTTTTTT.

This clone has just one count. The V gene is TRBV19, the J gene TRBJ1-5; TRBD1 agrees at 7 bases. V gave up 10 bases and J gave up 1 base; unmatched junction bases: 7. Germline CDR1 LNHDA, CDR2 SQIVND (reference sequence). The length of the CDR3 is 14 residues. The CDR3: CATSRQGSNQPQHF. The CDR3 region has the DNA TGTGCCACCTCCAGACAGGGAAGCAATCAGCCCCAGCATTTT.

This sequence joins TRBV5-1 and TRBJ2-5; possibly TRBD2 for D (5 bases). The J call could be wrong; TRBJ2-7 is a better fit for the DNA end. This CDR3 comprises 14 residues. Per the germline V gene, CDR1 is SGHRS and CDR2 is YFSETQ. The DNA for the CDR3 is TGCGCCAGCAGTTCTACGGGGATCTCCTACGAGCAGTACTTC. It specifies CASSSTGISYEQYF.

This clone was seen a handful of times. CDR3 DNA: TGTGCCAGCAACGACTTCCCAGGGGGATGGGGGGTGTATACCTTC. As protein: CASNDFPGGWGVYTF. The chain carries TRBV9 and TRBJ1-2, with 7 bases identical to TRBD1. The CDR3 length is 15 residues. V trimming: 6 bases; J trimming: 14 bases; junction bases outside the gene matches: 22. Germline-derived CDR1 and CDR2 are SGDLS and YYNGEE.

CDR3 nucleotides: TGCGCCAGCAGCCAAGAGGTCTTGTTTAGCTCGAGGCGTAGTGTTTACAATGAGCAGTTCTTC. Translating gives CASSQEVLFSSRRSVYNEQFF. The rearrangement joins TRBV4-3 to TRBJ2-1; no definite D call. CDR1 LGHNA and CDR2 YSLEER come from the germline V gene. CDR3 length: 21 amino acids. V lost 0 bases, J lost 4 bases, and 28 bases lay in between.

The chain recombines TRBV4-3 with TRBJ2-7; 14 bases match TRBD2. The V and J ends lost 4 bases and 4 bases, in that order; junction bases with no gene match: 3. CDR3 length equals 15 residues. Per the germline V gene, CDR1 is LGHNA and CDR2 is YSLEER. CDR3 protein: CASSRGTSGSYEQYF. CDR3 in DNA: TGCGCCAGCAGCCGTGGGACTAGCGGGAGTTACGAGCAGTACTTC.

V and J are TRBV7-2 and TRBJ2-7; the D gene is possibly TRBD1 (5 bases). V lost 4 bases and J 9 bases, leaving 13 bases between the germline ends. Germline V gene data show CDR1 as SGHTA and CDR2 as FQGNSA. The CDR3 runs to 12 residues. CDR3 in amino acids: CASSSGHSPQYF. CDR3 nucleotides: TGTGCCAGCAGCTCCGGACATTCCCCGCAGTACTTC.

This chain connects TRBV2 to TRBJ2-1; TRBD2 matches at 8 bases. V trimming: 4 bases; J trimming: 4 bases; junction bases outside the gene matches: 3. The CDR3 runs 14 residues. In germline, CDR1 is SNHLY, CDR2 FYNNEI. The CDR3 DNA reads TGTGCCAGCAGTGGACTAGCGAGATACAATGAGCAGTTCTTC. As protein: CASSGLARYNEQFF.

There are a few counts of this clone. This chain joins TRBV6-4 and TRBJ2-3; TRBD2 is a possible D gene (5 bases). CDR1 MRHNA and CDR2 SNTAGT come from the germline V gene. V was pared by 2 bases and J by 2 bases, with 11 bases between. CDR3 length: 15 amino acids. The CDR3 bases are TGTGCCAGCAGTGACGGGCGGGTAGACACAGATACGCAGTATTTT. Its translation: CASSDGRVDTDTQYF.

The rearrangement uses TRBV9 and TRBJ2-1, with 10 bases fitting TRBD2. In germline, CDR1 is SGDLS, CDR2 YYNGEE. The trim removed 0 bases at V and 4 bases at J, leaving 4 bases unmatched. The CDR3 runs 16 residues. CDR3 sequence (DNA): TGTGCCAGCAGCGTAGCGGGAGCGGGAGGGTACAATGAGCAGTTCTTC. Residues: CASSVAGAGGYNEQFF. The entire variable domain, with the rest obtained from reference TRBV9 and TRBJ2-1, is as follows: DSGVTQTPKHLITATGQRVTLRCSPRSGDLSVYWYQQSLDQGLQFLIQYYNGEERAKGNILERFSAQQFPDLHSELNLSSLELGDSALYFCASSVAGAGGYNEQFFGPGTRLTVL.

This chain links TRBV29-1 with TRBJ2-5; D is uncertain. This CDR3 comprises 11 residues. The germline V gene encodes CDR1 SQVTM and CDR2 ANQGSEA. Trimming removed 1 base from V and 5 bases from J, with 5 bases in between. CDR3 sequence (DNA): TGCAGCGTTGAAGGAGGCGAGACCCAGTACTTC. It specifies CSVEGGETQYF.

The chain combines TRBV5-4 with TRBJ2-2; no clear D. CDR3 length equals 16 residues. The V gene lost 0 bases and the J gene lost 2 bases, with 11 bases spanning the gap. Looked up from germline, CDR1 is SGHNT and CDR2 is YYREEE (reference sequence). The CDR3 nucleotides are TGTGCCAGCAGCTTGGAGTTGGGCAGCAACACCGGGGAGCTGTTTTTT. Translated: CASSLELGSNTGELFF.

This clone was seen a single time. The chain has TRBV4-1 and TRBJ1-3, with 11 bases identical to TRBD1. The CDR3 runs to 19 residues. Trimming cost V 4 bases and J 0 bases; bases outside gene matches: 11. Germline V gene data show CDR1 as MGHRA and CDR2 as YSYEKL. CDR3 sequence: CASSPPDRGPFLSGNTIYF. The DNA for the CDR3 is TGCGCCAGCAGCCCCCCGGACAGGGGGCCTTTTCTCTCTGGAAACACCATATATTTT.

This clone was detected a few times. This specimen includes other DNA sequences encoding the same CDR3. The V gene is TRBV7-3, the J gene TRBJ1-2; no definite D call. Germline V CDR1 and CDR2: SGHTA, FQGTGA. The CDR3 has 13 amino acids. The ends were cut back, 3 bases at V and 3 bases at J, with 8 bases in the middle. The CDR3 sequence: CASSFGGDYGYTF. CDR3 DNA sequence: TGTGCCAGCAGCTTCGGCGGGGACTATGGCTACACCTTC.

The chain is built from TRBV5-1 and TRBJ2-5, with D possibly TRBD2 on 5 matching bases. The CDR3 consists of 14 residues. The V gene lost 0 bases and the J gene lost 5 bases, with 11 bases spanning the gap. CDR1 is SGHRS, CDR2 YFSETQ, per germline. The DNA for the CDR3 is TGCGCCAGCAGCTTGGTTTCCGGGAAGGAGACCCAGTACTTC. Residues: CASSLVSGKETQYF.

The rearrangement uses TRBV30 and TRBJ1-1, with TRBD1 identical over 7 bases. Trimming took 4 bases from V and 3 from J; bases not matched to a gene: 11. Germline assignment: CDR1 GTSNPN and CDR2 SVGIG (reference sequence). This CDR3 comprises 15 residues. Here the CDR3 DNA reads TGTGCCTGGATGGCGGACAGGTGGGTCGACACTGAAGCTTTCTTT. It specifies CAWMADRWVDTEAFF.

V gene TRBV7-2 combines with J gene TRBJ2-7; TRBD2 might be the D (6 bases). The CDR3 covers 17 residues. The V end lost 2 bases, the J end lost 0 bases, and 17 bases lay between the germline ends. CDR1 SGHTA and CDR2 FQGNSA come from the germline V gene. CDR3 region: CASSLPRAGPSSYEQYF. For the CDR3, the DNA is TGTGCCAGCAGCTTACCGCGGGCGGGGCCTAGCTCCTACGAGCAGTACTTC.

The gene calls are TRBV4-3 and TRBJ2-6; possible D gene TRBD1, 6 bases. V was shortened by 4 bases and J by 2 bases, with 9 bases between the two germline ends. The CDR3 spans 15 residues. Germline CDR1 LGHNA, CDR2 YSLEER. CDR3 in amino acids: CASSPGTPGANVLTF. The CDR3 DNA follows: TGCGCCAGCAGCCCCGGGACACCTGGGGCCAACGTCCTGACTTTC.

The rearrangement uses TRBV6-6 and TRBJ1-5; 10 nucleotides match TRBD1. V trimming: 6 bases; J trimming: 5 bases; junction bases outside the gene matches: 10. Germline values: CDR1 MNHNY, CDR2 SVGAGI (reference sequence). The CDR3 sequence is 16 residues long. Written as DNA, the CDR3 is TGTGCCAGCAGCCACTCGACAGGGGGCGAGTATCAGCCCCAGCATTTT. Its translation: CASSHSTGGEYQPQHF.

This chain connects TRBV14 to TRBJ2-2; 8 bases align to TRBD1. V shed 4 bases, J shed 3 bases, and the junction held 7 bases outside the gene matches. Germline V gene lookup returns CDR1 SGHDN and CDR2 FVKESK. The CDR3 covers 16 residues. DNA of the CDR3: TGTGCCAGCAGCCTAAGTGGACAGGGCTACACCGGGGAGCTGTTTTTT. It codes for CASSLSGQGYTGELFF.

The chain is built from TRBV28 and TRBJ1-5; 9 bases map to TRBD1. Germline V lookup: CDR1 MDHEN, CDR2 SYDVKM. Trimming removed 4 bases from V and 5 bases from J; junction bases left unmatched: 3. The CDR3 runs 14 residues. Here the CDR3 DNA reads TGTGCCAGCAGTTCGGGACAGGGTGATCAGCCCCAGCATTTT. Translated, it gives CASSSGQGDQPQHF.